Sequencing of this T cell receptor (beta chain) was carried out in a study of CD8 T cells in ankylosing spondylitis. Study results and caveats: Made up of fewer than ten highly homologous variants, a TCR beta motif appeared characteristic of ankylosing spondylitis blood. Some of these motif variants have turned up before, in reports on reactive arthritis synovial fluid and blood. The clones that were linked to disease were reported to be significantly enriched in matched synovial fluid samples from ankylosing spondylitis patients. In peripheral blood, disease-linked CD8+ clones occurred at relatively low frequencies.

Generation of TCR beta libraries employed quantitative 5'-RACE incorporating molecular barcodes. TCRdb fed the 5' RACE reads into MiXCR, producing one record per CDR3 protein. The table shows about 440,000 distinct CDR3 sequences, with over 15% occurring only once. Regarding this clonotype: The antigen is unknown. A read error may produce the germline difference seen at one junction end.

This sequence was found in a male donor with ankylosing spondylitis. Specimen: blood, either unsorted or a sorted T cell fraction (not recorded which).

The CDR3: CSTRTAEKLFF. The DNA for the CDR3 is TGCAGTACTAGAACGGCGGAAAAACTGTTTTTT. The gene calls are TRBV20-1 and TRBJ1-4, with D unresolved. This CDR3 comprises 11 residues. Germline V lookup: CDR1 DFQATT, CDR2 SNEGSKA (reference sequence).